The 26 T cell receptor beta chains reported below all come from one sample, sequenced in a study of Ad26.COV2.S vaccination and SARS-CoV-2 variants. The data were produced by immunoSEQ multiplex PCR, yet TCRdb's version contains in-frame clones alone and is incomplete. The sample includes around 300,000 clones, about 85% of them seen just once. Treatment: around 19 received Ad26.COV2.S at low or high dose, single or two shots; roughly 5 received placebo; per-sample allocation not given. Day 63 after the first vaccine or placebo injection was the time point for sampling. The sample here was peripheral blood, taken in a trial of Ad26.COV2.S vaccine versus placebo. These TCRs come from a person between 18 and 65 years old who received the Ad26.COV2.S COVID-19 vaccine or a placebo.

V usage is TRBV28 and J usage is TRBJ2-1, with 13 bases matching TRBD2. The V and J ends lost 8 bases and 9 bases, in that order; junction bases with no gene match: 7. Germline assignment: CDR1 MDHEN and CDR2 SYDVKM. This CDR3 spans 14 amino acids. CDR3 sequence reads: CASDRTSGRREQFF. As DNA, the CDR3 is TGTGCCAGCGATCGGACTAGCGGGAGACGTGAGCAGTTCTTC.

V usage is TRBV28 and J usage is TRBJ1-5, with no clear D. This CDR3 has 13 amino acids. The germline V gene has CDR1 MDHEN and CDR2 SYDVKM. V lost 6 bases to trimming and J lost 4 bases, with 10 bases between them. The CDR3 loop reads CASRLGVNQPQHF. CDR3 bases: TGTGCCAGCAGACTTGGGGTTAATCAGCCCCAGCATTTT. The entire variable domain, with the rest obtained from reference TRBV28 and TRBJ1-5, is as follows: DVKVTQSSRYLVKRTGEKVFLECVQDMDHENMFWYRQDPGLGLRLIYFSYDVKMKEKGDIPEGYSVSREKKERFSLILESASTNQTSMYLCASRLGVNQPQHFGDGTRLSIL.

This clone came up once. The V call is TRBV11-3, the J call TRBJ1-1, with D maybe TRBD1 (6 bases). V dropped 3 bases and J dropped 5 bases, with 7 bases sitting between them. CDR3 length equals 12 residues. The V gene's germline CDR1 is SGHNT and CDR2 YENEEA. In DNA, the CDR3 is TGTGCCAGCAGCTTTAGGGGGACTGAAGCTTTCTTT. It codes for CASSFRGTEAFF.

The chain is built from TRBV24-1 and TRBJ2-3, with 11 bases aligning to TRBD1. Trimming removed 9 bases from V and 1 base from J; junction bases left unmatched: 2. Germline-derived CDR1 and CDR2 are KGHDR and SFDVKD. CDR3 length: 14 amino acids. CDR3 nucleotide sequence: TGTGCCACCGCGGGACAGGGGGGCACAGATACGCAGTATTTT. It yields the protein CATAGQGGTDTQYF.

V is TRBV12-3 or TRBV12-4 and J is TRBJ1-1; D is unclear. V was trimmed by 3 bases and J by 4 bases, leaving 9 bases between them. The CDR3 is 13 amino acids. The CDR3 region has the DNA TGTGCCAGCAGTTTCGCGGCGGGCACTGAAGCTTTCTTT. Its translation: CASSFAAGTEAFF.

This sequence joins TRBV29-1 and TRBJ1-2; 8 nucleotides agree with TRBD1. The V segment lost 7 bases and the J segment 7 bases; nucleotides outside the gene matches: 17. Germline V lookup: CDR1 SQVTM, CDR2 ANQGSEA. The CDR3 length is 15 residues. CDR3 sequence: CSARTGMSSIAGYTF. The DNA for the CDR3 is TGCAGCGCACGGACAGGGATGAGTTCCATTGCTGGCTACACCTTC. Together with reference TRBV29-1 and TRBJ1-2, the CDR3 gives the full variable domain: SAVISQKPSRDICQRGTSLTIQCQVDSQVTMMFWYRQQPGQSLTLIATANQGSEATYESGFVIDKFPISRPNLTFSTLTVSNMSPEDSSIYLCSARTGMSSIAGYTFGSGTRLTVV.

The chain employs TRBV28 and TRBJ1-1; possible D gene TRBD1, 5 bases. V was pared by 6 bases and J by 7 bases, with 9 bases between. The germline gives CDR1 MDHEN, CDR2 SYDVKM. This CDR3 is 11 amino acids long. The CDR3 reads CASRYRLEAFF. CDR3 coding DNA: TGTGCCAGCAGATACAGGCTTGAAGCTTTCTTT. The full variable domain, rest sourced from reference TRBV28 and TRBJ1-1, is DVKVTQSSRYLVKRTGEKVFLECVQDMDHENMFWYRQDPGLGLRLIYFSYDVKMKEKGDIPEGYSVSREKKERFSLILESASTNQTSMYLCASRYRLEAFFGQGTRLTVV.

This chain links TRBV18 with TRBJ1-3; D gene ambiguous. Germline V CDR1 and CDR2: KGHSH, LQKENI. The CDR3 is 15 amino acids. Trimming shortened V by 3 bases and J by 0 bases, and 9 bases separated the two germline ends. CDR3 in amino acids: CASSPQASSGNTIYF. For the CDR3, the DNA is TGTGCCAGCTCACCCCAGGCTAGCTCTGGAAACACCATATATTTT.

V and J are TRBV5-1 and TRBJ2-2; 13 nucleotides align to TRBD2. This CDR3 contains 18 residues. Germline CDR1 reads SGHRS; CDR2 reads YFSETQ. J gave up 5 bases and V 0 bases, and 7 bases lay outside the gene matches. The CDR3: CASSLEGLAGVGTGELFF. The CDR3 DNA is TGCGCCAGCAGCTTGGAAGGACTAGCGGGAGTAGGAACCGGGGAGCTGTTTTTT.

To note about this clone: An end of the junction differs from the germline gene, which may be a read error. The CDR3 region has the DNA TGTGCCAGCAGCGATGGGGACAGGGGCAGTTTTTTT. Amino acids: CASSDGDRGSFF. The chain has TRBV25-1 and TRBJ1-6; 10 bases map to TRBD1. CDR1 MGHDK and CDR2 SYGVNS come from the germline V gene. This CDR3 has 12 residues.

The chain uses TRBV27 and TRBJ1-1, with D unclear. The germline V gene encodes CDR1 MNHEY and CDR2 SMNVEV (reference sequence). Trimming shortened V by 4 bases and J by 7 bases, and 10 bases separated the two germline ends. CDR3 size: 12 residues. The CDR3 DNA sequence: TGTGCCAGCAGTTACGTCCGGGGTGAAGCTTTCTTT. This sequence encodes CASSYVRGEAFF.

The gene calls are TRBV5-8 and TRBJ1-3; D might be TRBD1 (5 bases). This CDR3 is 16 amino acids long. Germline-derived CDR1 and CDR2 are SGHTS and YDEGEE. V was shortened by 3 bases and J by 0 bases, with 13 bases between the two germline ends. The CDR3 here is CASSSGTFSSGNTIYF. The DNA of the CDR3 is TGTGCCAGCAGCTCAGGGACGTTTAGCTCTGGAAACACCATATATTTT. Variable domain in full (rest from reference TRBV5-8 and TRBJ1-3): EAGVTQSPTHLIKTRGQQATLRCSPISGHTSVYWYQQALGLGLQFLLWYDEGEERNRGNFPPRFSGRQFPNYSSELNVNALELEDSALYLCASSSGTFSSGNTIYFGEGSWLTVV.

The genes are TRBV6-5 and TRBJ1-1, with D unresolved. CDR3 size: 13 residues. Germline values: CDR1 MNHEY, CDR2 SVGAGI. V gave up 5 bases and J gave up 6 bases, with 13 bases separating them. The CDR3 sequence is CASSIYTDSEAFF. The CDR3 region has the DNA TGTGCCAGCAGTATATACACAGACTCTGAAGCTTTCTTT.

This sequence joins TRBV30 and TRBJ1-2, with 8 bases lining up with TRBD1. The trim removed 2 bases at V and 1 base at J, leaving 3 bases unmatched. The CDR3 is made up of 14 amino acids. The germline V gene has CDR1 GTSNPN and CDR2 SVGIG (reference sequence). The CDR3 reads CAWSRQGFNYGYTF. As DNA, the CDR3 is TGTGCCTGGAGTCGACAGGGGTTTAACTATGGCTACACCTTC.

The chain couples TRBV9 to TRBJ2-7; D gene ambiguous. The CDR3 extends over 13 amino acids. CDR1 and CDR2 (germline): SGDLS, YYNGEE. V dropped 0 bases and J dropped 5 bases, with 9 bases sitting between them. CDR3 bases: TGTGCCAGCAGCGTAGTTTTTGGGGACGAGCAGTACTTC. Amino acid sequence: CASSVVFGDEQYF.

The V and J genes are TRBV6-5 and TRBJ2-6; perhaps TRBD1 as D (6 bases). Trimming took off 2 bases at V and 2 bases at J, with 10 bases between the two ends. The germline V gene has CDR1 MNHEY and CDR2 SVGAGI. This CDR3 contains 16 residues. The CDR3 is CASSYDRLTGANVLTF. Here the CDR3 DNA reads TGTGCCAGCAGTTACGACAGGTTGACTGGGGCCAACGTCCTGACTTTC.

This rearrangement joins TRBV10-3 to TRBJ1-1; D is perhaps TRBD1 (5 bases). V was clipped by 6 bases and J by 6 bases, with 11 bases between them. Germline CDR1 ENHRY, CDR2 SYGVKD. CDR3 size: 12 residues. CDR3 sequence (DNA): TGTGCCATCAGGGGGGGGTCCCCTGAAGCTTTCTTT. Translated: CAIRGGSPEAFF.

This clone was seen just once. The rearrangement links TRBV6-2 or TRBV6-3 to TRBJ2-7; 10 bases are a match to TRBD2. The junction had 8 bases not matched to a gene; V was cut back by 5 bases and J by 4 bases. The V gene's germline CDR1 is MNHEY and CDR2 SVGEGT. CDR3 length equals 15 residues. The chain's CDR3 is CASSPRASGSYEQYF. The CDR3 nucleotides are TGTGCCAGCAGTCCGAGGGCTAGCGGGAGTTACGAGCAGTACTTC.

As regards this clone: An end of the junction differs from the germline gene, which may be a read error. V is TRBV5-5 and J is TRBJ2-7; D is uncertain. There are 12 residues in the CDR3. Germline CDR1 is SGHKS and CDR2 is YYEKEE (reference sequence). CDR3: CASSLEVGFKDF. CDR3 bases: TGTGCCAGCAGCTTAGAGGTCGGCTTTAAGGACTTC.

CDR3 nucleotide sequence: TGTGCCAGCAGCTTGAGGACAGGGGGCAGGGAGACCCAGTACTTC. Its translation is CASSLRTGGRETQYF. This sequence joins TRBV5-6 and TRBJ2-5; 11 nucleotides agree with TRBD1. There are 15 residues in the CDR3. Germline V gene lookup returns CDR1 SGHDT and CDR2 YYEEEE. With 1 base clipped from V and 5 bases from J, the junction kept 4 bases outside the gene matches.

This chain uses TRBV27 with TRBJ2-5; 10 nucleotides line up with TRBD2. Germline lookup yields CDR1 MNHEY and CDR2 SMNVEV (reference sequence). Germline trimming cut 4 bases from V and 5 bases from J; bases unmatched to any gene: 13. The CDR3 totals 17 residues. In DNA form, the CDR3 reads TGTGCCAGCAGTTCAAAAATTGCTAGCGGGAGATCGGAGACCCAGTACTTC. Its protein product is CASSSKIASGRSETQYF.

The chain uses TRBV9 and TRBJ1-2; 9 nucleotides agree with TRBD1. This CDR3 comprises 15 residues. The trim removed 4 bases at V and 1 base at J, leaving 5 bases unmatched. Germline loops: CDR1 SGDLS, CDR2 YYNGEE. This chain's CDR3 is CASSPPGQGNYGYTF. DNA for the CDR3: TGTGCCAGCAGCCCCCCGGGACAGGGTAACTATGGCTACACCTTC.

The chain joins TRBV6-5 to TRBJ2-1; D might be TRBD1 (5 bases). Trimming took 2 bases from V and 0 from J, leaving 8 bases between them. The CDR3 totals 15 residues. Looked up from germline, CDR1 is MNHEY and CDR2 is SVGAGI. In DNA form, the CDR3 reads TGTGCCAGCAGTTACGGGGCGGTCTCCTACAATGAGCAGTTCTTC. Encoded protein: CASSYGAVSYNEQFF.

This chain joins TRBV3-1 (or the pseudogene TRBV3-2) and TRBJ2-7; tentative D call: TRBD1 (5 bases). V lost 1 base and J lost 0, with 13 bases in between. The CDR3 runs 16 residues. Looked up from germline, CDR1 is LGHDT and CDR2 is YNNKEL (reference sequence). In DNA form, the CDR3 reads TGTGCCAGCAGCCAAGGCGCACAGGCGAGCTCCTACGAGCAGTACTTC. Translated: CASSQGAQASSYEQYF.

The chain joins TRBV2 to TRBJ2-3, with TRBD2 as a possible D gene (6 bases). The CDR3 length is 14 residues. Trimming pared 8 bases from V and 4 bases from J, leaving 16 bases between. From germline, CDR1 is SNHLY and CDR2 FYNNEI. The CDR3 DNA sequence: TGTGCCAGCCCTCGGGGCGGGGCGGCAGATACGCAGTATTTT. Protein sequence: CASPRGGAADTQYF.

The rearrangement joins TRBV3-1 (or the pseudogene TRBV3-2) to TRBJ2-2, with TRBD1 matching over 8 bases. Trimming took 3 bases from V and 6 from J; bases not matched to a gene: 9. Per germline, CDR1 LGHDT and CDR2 YNNKEL (reference sequence). The CDR3 runs 16 residues. The CDR3 DNA is TGTGCCAGCAGCCAGGAGCTGGACAGGGTTGCCGGGGAGCTGTTTTTT. This codes for CASSQELDRVAGELFF.